The rows below give T cell receptor beta chains drawn from one sample of a study of beta chain features in type 1 diabetes. Repertoires were generated with immunoSEQ multiplex PCR, while TCRdb's copy carries only in-frame clones and drops some. The data contain roughly 150,000 clones, 10% to 13% of them singletons. What was sequenced was central memory CD4+ T cells from blood. Receptors originate from a man aged 25-45 years with type 1 diabetes. Each CDR3 is given with its conserved first and last residue. The D gene is left open where the match is weak. Clone size is not always given. Where it is, it says once, few, many or a class for expanded clones.

>TRBV29-1|.|TRBJ1-2|TRBD1
TGCAGCGTAGCGACAGGGCCGTATGGCTACACCTTC
CSVATGPYGYTF
>TRBV19|few|TRBJ2-1|TRBD2
TGTGCCAGTAGTGCGAAGACTAGCGGGAGTCTCAATGAGCAGTTCTTC
CASSAKTSGSLNEQFF
>TRBV6-1|.|TRBJ1-4|.
TGTGCCAGCAGGGCAGGGGATGCCGTCCCTAAACTGTTTTTT
CASRAGDAVPKLFF
>TRBV27|few|TRBJ1-1|TRBD1
TGTGCCAGCAGGGGGACAGGGCATCGGACTGAAGCTTTCTTT
CASRGTGHRTEAFF
>TRBV30|.|TRBJ2-1|TRBD2
TGTGCCTGGGCCCAAGGACTAGCGGAGCACAATGAGCAGTTCTTC
CAWAQGLAEHNEQFF
>TRBV7-3|.|TRBJ2-1|.
TGTGCCAGCAGCTGGGGCTCCTCCTACAATGAGCAGTTCTTC
CASSWGSSYNEQFF
>TRBV29-1|few|TRBJ2-7|TRBD2
TGCAGTTCGCGGGAGGGCCACGAGCAGTACTTC
CSSREGHEQYF
>TRBV7-6|.|TRBJ2-7|.
TGTGCCAGCAGCTTAGAGGGGCAGGGGTCATACGAGCAGTACTTC
CASSLEGQGSYEQYF
>TRBV19|few|TRBJ1-5|.
TGTGCCACCGCAGGGGTTTACAATCAGCCCCAGCATTTT
CATAGVYNQPQHF
>TRBV4-3|.|TRBJ1-4|.
TGCGCCAGCAGCCAAGATACAGGGCGGTGGCAAGGTGAAAAACTGTTTTTT
CASSQDTGRWQGEKLFF
>TRBV14|few|TRBJ1-1|.
TGTGCCAGCAGCCAAGTGCAGGGAAGGAACACTGAAGCTTTCTTT
CASSQVQGRNTEAFF
>TRBV7-9|few|TRBJ2-3|TRBD2
TGTGCCAGCAGCCCTCCCGGGGGGGAAGGAGATACGCAGTATTTT
CASSPPGGEGDTQYF
>TRBV2|few|TRBJ2-7|TRBD1
TGTGCCAGCAAGGGACAGGGATACGAGCAGTACTTC
CASKGQGYEQYF
>TRBV4-3|.|TRBJ2-1|.
TGCGCCAGCAGCCAAGATTTAAGGGCGGGGAGGTCCAATGAGCAGTTCTTC
CASSQDLRAGRSNEQFF
>TRBV9|.|TRBJ2-3|TRBD2
TGTGCCAGCAGCGTAGGCTTTAGCGGGAGTTCATCAGATACGCAGTATTTT
CASSVGFSGSSSDTQYF
>TRBV2|few|TRBJ2-7|.
TGTGCCAGCAGCGGGGAAGCGGGTGGCTACGAGCAGTACTTC
CASSGEAGGYEQYF
>TRBV7-2|.|TRBJ2-3|.
TGTGCCAGCAGCTTAGAGGCGGGACGAACAGATACGCAGTATTTT
CASSLEAGRTDTQYF
>TRBV28|few|TRBJ2-7|.
TGTGCCAGCAGTCCCGGGATCCCCTACGAGCAGTACTTC
CASSPGIPYEQYF
>TRBV5-6|.|TRBJ1-2|.
TGTGCCAGCAGCTTGGGATCAAGGGGCTATGGCTACACCTTC
CASSLGSRGYGYTF
>TRBV6-1|.|TRBJ1-1|.
TGTGCCAGCAGTGAAAGCCTGAACACTGAAGCTTTCTTT
CASSESLNTEAFF
>TRBV4-3|.|TRBJ2-7|.
TGCGCCAGCAGTCTCGGGACCTCAGGGGACTACGAGCAGTACTTC
CASSLGTSGDYEQYF
>TRBV20-1|.|TRBJ2-1|TRBD2
TGCAGTGCGCGGGACTACCCCGAGCAGTTCTTC
CSARDYPEQFF
>TRBV11-2|few|TRBJ2-1|TRBD2
TGTGCCAGCAGCCCGAGGACTAGCGGCTACAATGAGCAGTTCTTC
CASSPRTSGYNEQFF
>TRBV7-2|.|TRBJ2-5|TRBD2
TGTGCCAGCAGCTTAGTAGCGGGACCACTGGAGACCCAGTACTTC
CASSLVAGPLETQYF
>TRBV6-5|few|TRBJ2-7|.
TGTGCCAGCAGCCAAACTTCGACCTACGAGCAGTACTTC
CASSQTSTYEQYF
>TRBV29-1|many|TRBJ2-3|.
TGCAGCGTCACCACGCCGGGAATGTTAGATACGCAGTATTTT
CSVTTPGMLDTQYF
>TRBV18|.|TRBJ1-2|.
TGTGCCAGCTCACCGTACCAGGCTAACTATGGCTACACCTTC
CASSPYQANYGYTF
>TRBV7-8|few|TRBJ2-6|.
TGTGCCAGCAGCTTAGTTCACTCTGGGGCCAACGTCCTGACTTTC
CASSLVHSGANVLTF
>TRBV29-1|.|TRBJ2-1|TRBD2
TGCAGCGGACTGGGACTAGCGGGAGGAAATGAGCAGTTCTTC
CSGLGLAGGNEQFF
>TRBV30|.|TRBJ2-7|.
TGTGCCTGGAGCTGGAGCTCCTACGAGCAGTACTTC
CAWSWSSYEQYF
>TRBV19|few|TRBJ1-5|.
TGTGCCAGTAGGGGCGCCGGGAAAGGCAATCAGCCCCAGCATTTT
CASRGAGKGNQPQHF
>TRBV14|.|TRBJ2-2|.
TGTGCCAGCAGACTCCGAATCAGGCGCCCGAACACCGGGGAGCTGTTTTTT
CASRLRIRRPNTGELFF
>TRBV7-9|few|TRBJ2-3|.
TGTGCCAGCAGTCTCACCTACGGGAGCTTCGATACGCAGTATTTT
CASSLTYGSFDTQYF
>TRBV9|few|TRBJ1-5|TRBD1
TGTGCCAGCAGCGTAGGCCCCACAGGGGATCAGCCCCAGCATTTT
CASSVGPTGDQPQHF
>TRBV27|few|TRBJ1-4|.
TGTGCCAGCAGGGCAGGGGAAAAGGTTGAAAAACTGTTTTTT
CASRAGEKVEKLFF
>TRBV4-1|.|TRBJ2-3|TRBD2
TGCGCCAGCAGCCAAGTTAATAGCGGGGCAGATACGCAGTATTTT
CASSQVNSGADTQYF
>TRBV30|.|TRBJ1-1|.
TGTGCCTGGAGTGTATACACGAACACTGAAGCTTTCTTT
CAWSVYTNTEAFF
>TRBV4-2|.|TRBJ1-5|TRBD1
TGTGCCAGCAGTCAAGAACAGGGGGTAGGCAATCAGCCCCAGCATTTT
CASSQEQGVGNQPQHF
>TRBV7-2|few|TRBJ2-1|TRBD2
TGTGCCAGCAGCTTTCTCTCTAGCGGGAGTTACAATGAGCAGTTCTTC
CASSFLSSGSYNEQFF
>TRBV27|few|TRBJ1-2|TRBD1
TGTGCCAGCAGGGGTACCGGGACAGCGTATGGCTACACCTTC
CASRGTGTAYGYTF
>TRBV2|few|TRBJ2-5|.
TGTGCCAGCAGTGACAGAGAGACCCAGTACTTC
CASSDRETQYF
>TRBV7-2|few|TRBJ1-3|.
TGTGCCAGCACAGGGGTAGGCCTCTCTGGAAACACCATATATTTT
CASTGVGLSGNTIYF
>TRBV30|few|TRBJ2-5|TRBD1
TGTGCCTGGAGTGTGGGACAGGGGGCACGGGAGACCCAGTACTTC
CAWSVGQGARETQYF
>TRBV11-2|few|TRBJ2-7|.
TGTGCCAGCAGCACGGCCTACGAGCAGTACTTC
CASSTAYEQYF
>TRBV19|few|TRBJ2-7|TRBD1
TGTGCCAGTAGCCACCCGGGACAGGGAACCTACGAGCAGTACTTC
CASSHPGQGTYEQYF
>TRBV25-1|few|TRBJ2-3|.
TGTGCCAGCAGTGAAGGCGGGGCCCTTGGAGATACGCAGTATTTT
CASSEGGALGDTQYF
>TRBV29-1|.|TRBJ2-7|.
TGCAGCGTCTTCTGGGGCCTTTCCCACGAGCAGTACTTC
CSVFWGLSHEQYF
>TRBV2|few|TRBJ2-2|TRBD2
TGTGCCAGCAGGGAGCGGGAGAGGTGGGGGGAGCTGTTTTTT
CASRERERWGELFF
>TRBV5-1|.|TRBJ2-7|TRBD2
TGCGCCAGCAGCTTCTCTAGCGGGAGTTCCGAGCAGTACTTC
CASSFSSGSSEQYF
>TRBV15|.|TRBJ1-5|TRBD1
TGTGCCACCAGCAGTTTTTCGGGACAGAGCAATCAGCCCCAGCATTTT
CATSSFSGQSNQPQHF
>TRBV7-3|.|TRBJ2-7|.
TGTGCCAGCAGCATCCAGGGAACCACCTACGAGCAGTACTTC
CASSIQGTTYEQYF
>TRBV5-1|.|TRBJ2-2|.
TGCGCCAGCAGCTCTTTAAGCGGGTGGAACACCGGGGAGCTGTTTTTT
CASSSLSGWNTGELFF